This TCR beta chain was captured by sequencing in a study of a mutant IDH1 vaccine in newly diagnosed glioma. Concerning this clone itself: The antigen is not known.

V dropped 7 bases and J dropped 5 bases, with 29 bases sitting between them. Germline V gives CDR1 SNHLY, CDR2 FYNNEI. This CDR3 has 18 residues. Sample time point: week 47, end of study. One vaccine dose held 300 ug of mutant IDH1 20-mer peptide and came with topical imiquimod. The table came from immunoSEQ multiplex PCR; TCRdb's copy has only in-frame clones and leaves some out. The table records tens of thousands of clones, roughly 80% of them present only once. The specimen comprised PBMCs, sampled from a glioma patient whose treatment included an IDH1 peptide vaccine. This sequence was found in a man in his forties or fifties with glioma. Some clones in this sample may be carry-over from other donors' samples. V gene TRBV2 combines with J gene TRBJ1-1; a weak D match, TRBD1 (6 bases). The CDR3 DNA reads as TGTGCCAGCATACCTATCCGACTCAGGGGTCCCACGGGAACTGAAGCTTTCTTT. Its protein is CASIPIRLRGPTGTEAFF.